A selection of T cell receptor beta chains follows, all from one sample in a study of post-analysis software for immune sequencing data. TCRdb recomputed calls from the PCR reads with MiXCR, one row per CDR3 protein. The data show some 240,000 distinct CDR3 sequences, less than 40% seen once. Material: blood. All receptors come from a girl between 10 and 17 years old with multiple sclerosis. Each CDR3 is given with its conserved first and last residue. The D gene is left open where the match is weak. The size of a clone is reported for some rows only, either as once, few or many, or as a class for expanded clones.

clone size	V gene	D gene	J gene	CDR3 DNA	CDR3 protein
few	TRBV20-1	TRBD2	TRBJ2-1	TGCAGTGCTAGTACTAGCGGGAGGTTAGATGAGCAGTTCTTC	CSASTSGRLDEQFF
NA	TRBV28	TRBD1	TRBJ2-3	TGTGCCACCGGACAGGGGCCAGATACGCAGTATTTT	CATGQGPDTQYF
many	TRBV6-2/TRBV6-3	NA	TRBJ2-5	TGTGCCAGCAGTCGACCGTATAGCGCGCAGACCCAGTACTTC	CASSRPYSAQTQYF
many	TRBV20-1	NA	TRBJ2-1	TGCAGTGCTAGAAAGGGTGTGGTTGAGCAGTTCTTC	CSARKGVVEQFF
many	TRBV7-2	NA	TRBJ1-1	TGTGCCAGCAGCTTCTATCCCAACACTGAAGCTTTCTTT	CASSFYPNTEAFF
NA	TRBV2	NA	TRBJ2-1	TGTGCCAGCAGTGACGGGCAGGGGTTGCATACGGATGAGCAGTTCTTC	CASSDGQGLHTDEQFF
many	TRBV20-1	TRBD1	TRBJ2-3	TGCAGTGCTCTCTCAGGGACAGGGGTGGCAGATACGCAGTATTTT	CSALSGTGVADTQYF
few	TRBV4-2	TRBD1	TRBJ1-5	TGTGCCAGCAGCCAAGAGGGGACAGGGGATCAGCCCCAGCATTTT	CASSQEGTGDQPQHF
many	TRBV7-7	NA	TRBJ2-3	TGTGCCAGCAGTCTACAGGGGGGGCGGGGGGATACGCAGTATTTT	CASSLQGGRGDTQYF
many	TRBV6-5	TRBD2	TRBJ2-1	TGTGCCAGCAGTTACTCGCTAGCGGGAGGCCTCTCCTACAATGAGCAGTTCTTC	CASSYSLAGGLSYNEQFF
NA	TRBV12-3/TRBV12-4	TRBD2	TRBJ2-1	TGTGCCAGCAGTTCCGGTGGGACTAGCGGGGGTCGTAATGAGCAGTTCTTC	CASSSGGTSGGRNEQFF
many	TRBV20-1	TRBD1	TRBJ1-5	TGCAGTGCTAGAGACCGACAGGGCGGCAATCAGCCCCAGCATTTT	CSARDRQGGNQPQHF
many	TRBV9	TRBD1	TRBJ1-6	TGTGCCAGCAGCATTGGGACAGTTAATTCACCCCTCCACTTT	CASSIGTVNSPLHF
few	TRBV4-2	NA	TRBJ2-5	TGTGCCAGCAGCCAAAATAGGATGGGGGGCCGCGAGACCCAGTACTTC	CASSQNRMGGRETQYF
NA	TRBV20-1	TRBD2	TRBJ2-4	TGCAGTGCTAGAGATCAAAGCGGGAGGAACATTCAGTACTTC	CSARDQSGRNIQYF
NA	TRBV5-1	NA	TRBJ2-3	TGCGCCAGCAGCTCCGACTCAGATACGCAGTATTTT	CASSSDSDTQYF
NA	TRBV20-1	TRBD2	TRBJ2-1	TGCAGTGCTAGAGCCGGCGGGAGCTCCTTTGGGGATGAGCAGTTCTTC	CSARAGGSSFGDEQFF
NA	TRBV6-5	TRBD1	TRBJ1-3	TGTGCCAGCAGTTACGCAGGAGGACAGGGGGCTGGAAACACCATATATTTT	CASSYAGGQGAGNTIYF
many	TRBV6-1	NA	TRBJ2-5	TGTGCCAGCAGGATACCCCGTGGGGCCCAGTACTTC	CASRIPRGAQYF
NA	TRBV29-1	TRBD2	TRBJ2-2	TGCGGCGTTTCCGGCGGGGGGTTGATCACCGGGGAGCTGTTTTTT	CGVSGGGLITGELFF
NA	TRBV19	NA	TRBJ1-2	TGTGCCAGCGGACGGTATAACTATGGCTACACCTTC	CASGRYNYGYTF
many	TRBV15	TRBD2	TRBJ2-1	TGTGCCACCAGCAGAGCTCTAGCGGGAGGAAGGATACCCCCATGGGAGCAGTTCTTC	CATSRALAGGRIPPWEQFF
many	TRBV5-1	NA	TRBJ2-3	TGCGCCAGCAGCTTCGGGAGCGCTCCCGGGACAGATACGCAGTATTTT	CASSFGSAPGTDTQYF
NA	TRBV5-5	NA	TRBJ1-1	TGTGCCAGCAGCTGGGGACTTCCGGCACTTGAAGCTTTCTTT	CASSWGLPALEAFF
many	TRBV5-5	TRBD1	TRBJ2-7	TGTGCCAGCAGCTTGGGGACAGGGAGGTACGAGCAGTACTTC	CASSLGTGRYEQYF
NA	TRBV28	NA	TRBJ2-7	TGTGCCAGCAGTTTTGGGGGTCTCTACGAGCAGTACTTC	CASSFGGLYEQYF
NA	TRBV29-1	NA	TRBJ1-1	TGCAGCGTTAAAGAACGATATGGAGCTTTCTTT	CSVKERYGAFF
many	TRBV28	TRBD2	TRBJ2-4	TGTGCCAGCAGTCAGGGCGGGGGGAGGAACATTCAGTACTTC	CASSQGGGRNIQYF
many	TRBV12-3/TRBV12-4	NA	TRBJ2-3	TGTGCCAGCAGTTTAGGGGGGGTGGCAGATACGCAGTATTTT	CASSLGGVADTQYF
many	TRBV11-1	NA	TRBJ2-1	TGTGCCAGCAGCTTCGACAGAAACAATGAGCAGTTCTTC	CASSFDRNNEQFF
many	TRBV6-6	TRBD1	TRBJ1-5	TGTGCCAGCAGGTCTGGGACAGGGAATCAGCCCCAGCATTTT	CASRSGTGNQPQHF
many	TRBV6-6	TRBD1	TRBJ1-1	TGTGCCAGCAGTGCTCCAGGGGGAGACTCGCACACTGAAGCTTTCTTT	CASSAPGGDSHTEAFF
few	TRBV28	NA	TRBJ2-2	TGTGCCAGCAGTTTATGGGGCCTGTCGGAAGGACCCGGGGAGCTGTTTTTT	CASSLWGLSEGPGELFF
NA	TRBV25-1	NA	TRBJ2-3	TGTGCCAGCAGTGAATACGGCGGGTACGGCACAGATACGCAGTATTTT	CASSEYGGYGTDTQYF
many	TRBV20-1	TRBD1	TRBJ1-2	TGCAGTGCTGCCGGGACAGGGGGTAACTATGGCTACACCTTC	CSAAGTGGNYGYTF
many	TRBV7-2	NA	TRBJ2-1	TGTGCCAGCAGCCCACACCCGGGGTCCTACAATGAGCAGTTCTTC	CASSPHPGSYNEQFF
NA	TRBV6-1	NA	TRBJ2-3	TGTGTCTGCGAGTCCGGGGCAGGCCGTAGGGGTACGCAGTATTTT	CVCESGAGRRGTQYF
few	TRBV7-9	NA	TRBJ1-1	TGTGCCAGCAGCCGATGGGGGCAGGGCGAGGCGATGAACACTGAAGCTTTCTTT	CASSRWGQGEAMNTEAFF
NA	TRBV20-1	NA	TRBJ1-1	TGCAGTGCCGGGACCCGGGGCATGAACACTGAAGCTTTCTTT	CSAGTRGMNTEAFF
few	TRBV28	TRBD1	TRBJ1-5	TGTGCCAGCAGCCCAAGGGGGCATGGGCAACAGCCCCAGCATTTT	CASSPRGHGQQPQHF
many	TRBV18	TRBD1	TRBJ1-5	TGTGCCAGCTCACCCTCGGGACAGGTAGCCAATCAGCCCCAGCATTTT	CASSPSGQVANQPQHF
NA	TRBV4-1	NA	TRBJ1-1	TGCGCCAGCAGCGGGGGGGATTCGGTGAACACTGAAGCTTTCTTT	CASSGGDSVNTEAFF